The entry below describes one T cell receptor (beta chain). Produced via immunoSEQ multiplex PCR; TCRdb's table is partial and in-frame only. The sample lists some 130,000 clones, less than 95% occurring once. This entry is derived from a study of control samples from healthy donors and cancer patients. Sequenced sample: blood. This receptor was identified in a man in his thirties or forties in good health.

CDR3 sequence: CASSESGWGSYEQYF. CDR3 DNA sequence: TGTGCCAGCAGTGAATCCGGATGGGGGTCCTACGAGCAGTACTTC. The chain has TRBV25-1 and TRBJ2-7; perhaps D is TRBD1 or TRBD2 (5 bases each). The CDR3 sequence is 15 residues long. The germline V and J ends were trimmed by 1 base and 1 base, with 11 bases remaining between them. CDR1 and CDR2 from the germline V gene are MGHDK and SYGVNS.